This note documents a single T cell receptor beta chain sequence. The source of the sample is a study of blood T cell repertoires in COVID-19. CDR3 size: 14 residues. Germline trimming cut 5 bases from V and 4 bases from J; bases unmatched to any gene: 7. From germline, CDR1 is SGHTA and CDR2 FQGNSA. Generated by immunoSEQ multiplex PCR, the TCRdb table keeps only in-frame clones and is missing some. Here the sample spans about 480,000 clones, around 89% being singletons. This chain uses TRBV7-2 with TRBJ1-1, with 7 positions matching TRBD1. This clonotype originated in a woman aged 40 to 55 who had recovered from COVID-19. The material sequenced was PBMCs or T cells enriched from blood (not recorded which). The CDR3 sequence: CASSLHRGGTEAFF. In nucleotides, the CDR3 is TGTGCCAGCAGCCTCCACAGGGGAGGCACTGAAGCTTTCTTT.